The sequence of this T cell receptor beta chain was determined in a study of cytomegalovirus exposure and HLA in healthy donors. PCR involved 60 Vbeta and 13 Jbeta primers. Only in-frame clones appear in the TCRdb table, and some are missing; sequencing was by immunoSEQ multiplex PCR. This table has 200,000 to 250,000 clones, around 80% appearing once. The CDR3 is 12 amino acids. CDR1 and CDR2 (germline): SQVTM, ANQGSEA. Trimming cost V 3 bases and J 11 bases, with 17 bases left between them. The sequenced material came from PBMCs. The clonotype was recovered from a woman aged 60 to 75 in good health and CMV-seropositive. The chain has TRBV29-1 and TRBJ2-7, with D tentatively TRBD2 (6 bases). The CDR3 is CSVELDGRREYF. The CDR3 DNA sequence: TGCAGCGTTGAGTTGGACGGTCGGAGGGAGTACTTC.